The next 18 T cell receptor beta chains were all read from a single sample in a study of cytomegalovirus exposure and HLA in healthy donors. Primers: 60 Vbeta forward and 13 Jbeta reverse. Repertoires were generated with immunoSEQ multiplex PCR, while TCRdb's copy carries only in-frame clones and drops some. The repertoire holds 150,000 or so clones, with about 75% as singletons. The sequencing input was PBMCs. The receptor source for this set is a young man in good health and CMV-seropositive.

The rearrangement uses TRBV27 and TRBJ1-5; the match to TRBD1 covers 7 bases. This CDR3 region has 16 residues. The germline V gene encodes CDR1 MNHEY and CDR2 SMNVEV (reference sequence). Trimming removed 1 base from V and 1 base from J; junction bases left unmatched: 4. CDR3 sequence: CASSLLAGGSNQPQHF. As DNA, the CDR3 is TGTGCCAGCAGTTTATTAGCAGGGGGAAGCAATCAGCCCCAGCATTTT.

V usage is TRBV2 and J usage is TRBJ1-1; D unresolved. Trimming cost V 0 bases and J 1 base, with 12 bases left between them. The CDR3 length is 16 residues. Germline lookup yields CDR1 SNHLY and CDR2 FYNNEI. The CDR3 DNA reads TGTGCCAGCAGTGAAGCAAGGAGAGAGGAGAACACTGAAGCTTTCTTT. It is translated as CASSEARREENTEAFF. Supplemented by reference TRBV2 and TRBJ1-1, the full variable domain reads EPEVTQTPSHQVTQMGQEVILRCVPISNHLYFYWYRQILGQKVEFLVSFYNNEISEKSEIFDDQFSVERPDGSNFTLKIRSTKLEDSAMYFCASSEARREENTEAFFGQGTRLTVV.

The chain combines TRBV28 with TRBJ1-3; weak D call: TRBD1 (5 bases). Trimming removed 3 bases at V and 4 bases at J, with 22 bases between. The CDR3 totals 18 residues. CDR1 and CDR2 (germline): MDHEN, SYDVKM. In nucleotides, the CDR3 is TGTGCCAGCAGTTTCTCGCCTGCGTCGACAGAGACGGGAAACACCATATATTTT. Its translation: CASSFSPASTETGNTIYF.

This clone was recorded a few times. This sequence joins TRBV4-1 and TRBJ1-2; 11 bases map to TRBD1. The CDR3 spans 18 residues. The germline V gene has CDR1 MGHRA and CDR2 YSYEKL. V was clipped by 0 bases and J by 2 bases; unmatched bases: 8. Here the CDR3 reads CASSQDPGTGGKNYGYTF. The CDR3 nucleotides read TGCGCCAGCAGCCAAGATCCCGGGACAGGGGGTAAAAACTATGGCTACACCTTC.

The chain carries TRBV30 and TRBJ1-2; perhaps TRBD1 as D (6 bases). Germline V CDR1 and CDR2: GTSNPN, SVGIG (reference sequence). The length of the CDR3 is 14 residues. Trimming shortened V by 3 bases and J by 8 bases, and 19 bases separated the two germline ends. The CDR3 sequence: CAWSRDTILEGYTF. The CDR3 DNA reads TGTGCCTGGAGCCGGGACACTATATTGGAAGGCTACACCTTC.

The count of this clone is one. The V call is TRBV12-5, the J call TRBJ2-1; weak D call: TRBD1 (5 bases). The germline V gene has CDR1 LGHNT and CDR2 FRNRAP. Trimming pared 1 base from V and 7 bases from J, leaving 8 bases between. This CDR3 has 13 residues. The DNA for the CDR3 is TGTGCTAGTGGTTTGGCAGGGTGGAATGAGCAGTTCTTC. Residues: CASGLAGWNEQFF.

This clone has only one observation. The gene calls are TRBV5-1 and TRBJ2-7; D might be TRBD2 (5 bases). Trimming stripped 0 bases from V and 7 bases from J, with 14 bases between. CDR3 length: 14 amino acids. Germline lookup yields CDR1 SGHRS and CDR2 YFSETQ. CDR3 DNA: TGCGCCAGCAGCTTGGTTCCGACTTCGGGGGAGCAGTACTTC. The encoded protein is CASSLVPTSGEQYF.

The rearrangement uses TRBV7-6 and TRBJ2-1; D is unclear. The CDR3 has 13 residues. The V end lost 5 bases, the J end lost 2 bases, and 7 bases lay between the germline ends. Germline CDR1 SGHVS, CDR2 FNYEAQ. The DNA of the CDR3 is TGTGCCAGCAGCCCTTCTACCTACAATGAGCAGTTCTTC. Translated, it gives CASSPSTYNEQFF.

The chain combines TRBV7-3 with TRBJ2-1, with D maybe TRBD1 (6 bases). Trimming removed 2 bases at V and 4 bases at J, with 9 bases between. Germline V CDR1 and CDR2: SGHTA, FQGTGA. The CDR3 consists of 14 residues. The CDR3 here is CASSLYQGYNEQFF. The CDR3 DNA is TGTGCCAGCAGCTTATATCAGGGGTACAATGAGCAGTTCTTC. The complete variable domain, with remaining parts taken from reference TRBV7-3 and TRBJ2-1, reads GAGVSQTPSNKVTEKGKYVELRCDPISGHTALYWYRQSLGQGPEFLIYFQGTGAADDSGLPNDRFFAVRPEGSVSTLKIQRTERGDSAVYLCASSLYQGYNEQFFGPGTRLTVL.

The V call is TRBV7-3, the J call TRBJ2-2; D is possibly TRBD1 (5 bases). Germline CDR1 reads SGHTA; CDR2 reads FQGTGA. The ends were cut back, 6 bases at V and 4 bases at J, with 9 bases in the middle. The CDR3 consists of 13 residues. This CDR3 reads CASSDSSTGELFF. In nucleotides, the CDR3 is TGTGCCAGCAGTGACAGCTCCACCGGGGAGCTGTTTTTT.

This clone appeared once. This chain connects TRBV4-2 to TRBJ1-1, with D perhaps TRBD1 (5 bases). This CDR3 is built from 15 residues. Germline CDR1 and CDR2: LGHNA and YNFKEQ. V lost 0 bases to trimming and J lost 4 bases, with 12 bases between them. The CDR3 nucleotides are TGTGCCAGCAGCCAAGAGCAGGGATTTTCCACTGAAGCTTTCTTT. Its translation: CASSQEQGFSTEAFF.

This chain connects TRBV27 to TRBJ1-6, with a tentative D call TRBD1 (5 bases). Germline V lookup: CDR1 MNHEY, CDR2 SMNVEV (reference sequence). The germline V and J ends were trimmed by 3 bases and 10 bases, with 7 bases remaining between them. This CDR3 spans 12 amino acids. The CDR3 DNA follows: TGTGCCAGCAGTTTTCCAGGGTCACCCCTCCACTTT. Its protein product is CASSFPGSPLHF.

The chain recombines TRBV2 with TRBJ1-2; TRBD1 matches 7 bases. The CDR3 has 16 amino acids. Losses at the gene ends were 7 bases for V and 4 bases for J; bases not matched to a gene: 15. CDR1 SNHLY and CDR2 FYNNEI come from the germline V gene. This chain's CDR3 is CASTEQGTARFYGYTF. Written as DNA, the CDR3 is TGTGCCAGCACCGAACAAGGGACAGCTAGGTTCTATGGCTACACCTTC.

V is TRBV7-9 and J is TRBJ1-4; D is ambiguous. CDR1 is SEHNR, CDR2 FQNEAQ, per germline (reference sequence). Trimming stripped 5 bases from V and 0 bases from J, with 13 bases between. This CDR3 is 16 amino acids long. The CDR3 reads CASSPALAATNEKLFF. The CDR3 nucleotides are TGTGCCAGCAGCCCGGCTTTGGCGGCAACTAATGAAAAACTGTTTTTT.

J is TRBJ2-5 and V is TRBV27, with D perhaps matching TRBD2 (6 bases). The V end was cut by 3 bases, the J end by 2 bases, with 19 bases between. The CDR3 contains 17 residues. Germline CDR1 MNHEY, CDR2 SMNVEV (reference sequence). The CDR3 spells CASSFPIGIAVQETQYF. Here the CDR3 DNA reads TGTGCCAGCAGTTTCCCAATCGGAATAGCGGTACAAGAGACCCAGTACTTC.

The rearrangement uses TRBV29-1 and TRBJ1-1; possibly TRBD1 for D (6 bases). From germline, CDR1 is SQVTM and CDR2 ANQGSEA. CDR3 length: 13 residues. The V gene lost 7 bases and the J gene lost 1 base, with 13 bases spanning the gap. This CDR3 is CSAGGLPNTEAFF. CDR3 sequence (DNA): TGCAGCGCCGGGGGGCTGCCGAACACTGAAGCTTTCTTT.

The chain links TRBV9 to TRBJ1-2; perhaps TRBD1 as D (6 bases). Germline V gives CDR1 SGDLS, CDR2 YYNGEE. Trimming pared 3 bases from V and 6 bases from J, leaving 18 bases between. The CDR3 totals 15 residues. The CDR3 coding sequence is TGTGCCAGCAGCGCTTACCTGGACAGTCCGGATGGCTACACCTTC. Its translation: CASSAYLDSPDGYTF.

The J gene is TRBJ2-3, the V gene TRBV19, with 10 bases matching TRBD2. The CDR3 length is 19 residues. Germline CDR1 is LNHDA and CDR2 is SQIVND (reference sequence). The V gene end was trimmed by 3 bases and the J gene end by 4 bases; junction bases not matched to a gene: 16. The CDR3 region has the DNA TGTGCCAGTAGTATCGTCTACAGCGGGAGGGCCGAGTGGGCAGATACGCAGTATTTT. It yields the protein CASSIVYSGRAEWADTQYF.